This T cell receptor (beta chain) was observed in a study of regulatory T cells in long-lasting Graves disease. Study in general: Persistent Graves' disease meant over 5 years of antithyroid drugs with positive TSH receptor antibodies.

This clonotype was observed at least ten times. As yet, its antigen is unknown. Study results and limitations: TCR diversity was lower in persistent than newly diagnosed Graves' disease.

Assembly of TCR beta libraries relied on iRepertoire HTBI primers together with Arm-PCR of CDR3 regions. TCRdb analysed the multiplex PCR reads with MiXCR anew, one entry per CDR3 protein. In the table there are 350,000 to 450,000 distinct CDR3 sequences, less than 25% of which are singletons. Time point meaning: persistent/refractory GD, antithyroid drugs over 5 years with positive TRAb. Preparation of the TCR library used RNA extracted from PBMCs. The CDR3 consists of 14 residues. The ends were cut back, 1 base at V and 6 bases at J, with 13 bases in the middle. The V gene's germline CDR1 is SEHNR and CDR2 FQNEAQ (reference sequence).

This receptor was identified in a female donor with Graves disease. Sequenced material: peripheral blood mononuclear cells (PBMCs), taken when the disease was refractory, from a patient treated with antithyroid drugs. The V call is TRBV7-9, the J call TRBJ2-7; no reliable D call. CDR3: CASSLVQSPSEQYF. The CDR3 DNA sequence: TGTGCCAGCAGCTTAGTACAGTCACCCTCCGAGCAGTACTTC.